The present TCR beta chain was sequenced within a study of shared clonotypes between healthy human individuals. General study results and limits: An effect of sequencing depth on clonotype sharing among donors was expected.

Adults of Caucasian background living in Nashville, Tennessee made up all donors. A remark on this clone: What it recognizes is unknown.

Sequencing used immunoSEQ multiplex PCR; TCRdb keeps in-frame clones, though not all of them. The repertoire consists of a few million clones, with 80% to 95% occurring once and the leading ten covering roughly 0.36%. CDR1 SGHAT and CDR2 FQNNGV come from the germline V gene. The ends lost 5 bases at V and 4 bases at J; junction bases unmatched: 4. The CDR3 has 14 residues. The chain is built from TRBV11-2 and TRBJ2-2; 7 nucleotides agree with TRBD1. The clonotype originates from a man aged 18 to 29 in good health. Some clones in this sample may be carry-over from other donors' samples. Sequencing was carried out using naive CD4+ T cells from PBMCs. The subset here: CD45RA+ positively selected. This CDR3 reads CASSGNRGTGELFF. The DNA of the CDR3 is TGTGCCAGCAGCGGGAACAGGGGCACCGGGGAGCTGTTTTTT.